The 19 T cell receptor beta chains below come from one sample, sequenced in a study of blood T cell repertoires in COVID-19 (dated by TCRdb to between 2020 and 2021). The library was prepared using the immunoSEQ multiplex PCR assay. TCRdb re-hosts the immuneACCESS table, in-frame sequences only. Its copies lack some clones; in the studies checked, an unresolved V gene accounts for under half of them, and the cause for the rest is not known. The table for this sample lists around 140,000 clones; over 80% of them were counted only once. Approximately 6.5% of the sample goes to the ten largest clones. The material sequenced was peripheral blood. The source is an older man with acute or convalescent COVID-19.

The CDR3 reads CASRRTSAGGEQYF. The CDR3 DNA reads TGCGCCAGCAGACGCACTAGCGCTGGGGGGGAGCAGTACTTC. The rearrangement joins TRBV5-1 to TRBJ2-7; 7 bases match TRBD2. Germline V gene lookup returns CDR1 SGHRS and CDR2 YFSETQ. The CDR3 has 14 amino acids. The V and J ends lost 5 bases and 7 bases, in that order; junction bases with no gene match: 12.

This clone was seen a handful of times. The genes are TRBV6-1 and TRBJ2-7; 10 nucleotides align to TRBD2. Germline CDR1 is MNHNS and CDR2 is SASEGT. The junction had 10 bases not matched to a gene; V was cut back by 6 bases and J by 5 bases. The CDR3 is 15 residues long. CDR3 nucleotides: TGTGCCAGCAGGACGGGCGGACTAGCGGTAAACGAGCAGTACTTC. It translates to CASRTGGLAVNEQYF.

This chain uses TRBV11-2 with TRBJ2-6; D gene unclear. From germline, CDR1 is SGHAT and CDR2 FQNNGV. CDR3 length equals 15 residues. Trimming pared 4 bases from V and 2 bases from J, leaving 9 bases between. CDR3 in DNA: TGTGCCAGCAGCTCCGCTACCCCTGGGGCCAACGTCCTGACTTTC. The encoded protein is CASSSATPGANVLTF.

The rearrangement links TRBV28 to TRBJ1-2; TRBD1 is a possible D gene (5 bases). The CDR3 length is 15 residues. The V end was cut by 7 bases, the J end by 6 bases, with 21 bases between. Looked up from germline, CDR1 is MDHEN and CDR2 is SYDVKM. CDR3 DNA: TGTGCCAGCAAGTATAGCTCGGGGGGTTTCGATGGCTACACCTTC. Its protein is CASKYSSGGFDGYTF.

The chain combines TRBV20-1 with TRBJ2-1; 9 bases map to TRBD2. Trimming at V came to 3 bases and at J to 4 bases, leaving 10 bases not matched to a gene. The length of the CDR3 is 16 residues. Germline V gene sequence: CDR1 DFQATT, CDR2 SNEGSKA (reference sequence). The CDR3 is CSASFARGGVYNEQFF. Here the CDR3 DNA reads TGCAGTGCTAGTTTCGCACGCGGGGGGGTGTACAATGAGCAGTTCTTC.

The V gene is TRBV28, the J gene TRBJ1-6; D remains unclear. The CDR3 consists of 13 residues. Germline-derived CDR1 and CDR2 are MDHEN and SYDVKM. Trimming pared 5 bases from V and 7 bases from J, leaving 9 bases between. CDR3 nucleotides: TGTGCCAGCAGTCCACAGAGAAATTCACCCCTCCACTTT. Translating gives CASSPQRNSPLHF.

The chain uses TRBV19 and TRBJ1-2, with TRBD1 matching 8 bases. Germline V CDR1 and CDR2: LNHDA, SQIVND (reference sequence). Trimming removed 7 bases from V and 4 bases from J; junction bases left unmatched: 8. The CDR3 loop spans 14 amino acids. The CDR3 DNA sequence: TGTGCCAGTATGCGACAGGGGAAGACCTATGGCTACACCTTC. Translated: CASMRQGKTYGYTF.

This chain joins TRBV9 and TRBJ2-3, with 8 nucleotides matching TRBD2. CDR1 and CDR2 from the germline V gene are SGDLS and YYNGEE. V lost 4 bases and J lost 2; bases outside the gene matches: 6. The CDR3 extends over 15 amino acids. CDR3 residues: CASSPREGYTDTQYF. The CDR3 DNA reads as TGTGCCAGCAGCCCACGGGAGGGATACACAGATACGCAGTATTTT.

This chain links TRBV4-1 with TRBJ1-1; the D gene is possibly TRBD1 (6 bases). Germline values: CDR1 MGHRA, CDR2 YSYEKL. The CDR3 spans 15 residues. The germline V and J ends were trimmed by 1 base and 1 base, with 10 bases remaining between them. The CDR3 DNA is TGCGCCAGCAGCCAAGTACCGACAGGGAACACTGAAGCTTTCTTT. It codes for CASSQVPTGNTEAFF.

J is TRBJ2-7 and V is TRBV19; tentative D call: TRBD1 (5 bases). V lost 7 bases to trimming and J lost 6 bases, with 16 bases between them. The germline gives CDR1 LNHDA, CDR2 SQIVND (reference sequence). The CDR3 covers 13 residues. For the CDR3, the DNA is TGTGCCAGTACCTCCAGGCAGGGTGGCGAGCAGTACTTC. Residues: CASTSRQGGEQYF.

This clone is labeled as medium-sized. The chain uses TRBV29-1 and TRBJ2-7; no definite D call. The CDR3 spans 13 residues. The ends were cut back, 8 bases at V and 2 bases at J, with 16 bases in the middle. CDR1 and CDR2 from the germline V gene are SQVTM and ANQGSEA. The CDR3 DNA follows: TGCAGCTTACCCAGGAACGATCCCTACGAGCAGTACTTC. Translation: CSLPRNDPYEQYF.

V usage is TRBV9 and J usage is TRBJ2-7; 7 positions agree with TRBD2. The CDR3 has 15 residues. Germline CDR1 and CDR2: SGDLS and YYNGEE. Trimming cost V 1 base and J 0 bases; bases outside gene matches: 4. CDR3 loop: CASSVTAGPSYEQYF. Here the CDR3 DNA reads TGTGCCAGCAGCGTAACAGCGGGACCCTCCTACGAGCAGTACTTC.

This clone is a singleton in its sample. The V call is TRBV19, the J call TRBJ1-5, with TRBD1 matching over 8 bases. The CDR3 spans 15 residues. Germline values: CDR1 LNHDA, CDR2 SQIVND (reference sequence). Trimming cost V 5 bases and J 7 bases; bases outside gene matches: 10. The CDR3, as DNA: TGTGCCAGTAGTCCCCGACAGGGGTTGGGCCAGCCCCAGCATTTT. Protein product: CASSPRQGLGQPQHF.

The V gene is TRBV3-1 (or the pseudogene TRBV3-2), the J gene TRBJ2-5; 11 bases are shared with TRBD2. V shed 3 bases and J 5 bases; nucleotides not matched to a gene: 11. The CDR3 consists of 17 residues. Germline assignment: CDR1 LGHDT and CDR2 YNNKEL (reference sequence). CDR3 region: CASSQQGLAGRAETQYF. As DNA, the CDR3 is TGTGCCAGCAGCCAGCAAGGACTAGCGGGCCGAGCGGAGACCCAGTACTTC.

The rearrangement joins TRBV19 to TRBJ2-2, with 9 bases matching TRBD2. CDR1 is LNHDA and CDR2 is SQIVND in the germline V gene (reference sequence). Trimming took 5 bases from V and 4 from J; bases not matched to a gene: 11. The CDR3 covers 17 residues. DNA of the CDR3: TGTGCCAGTAGTCCCCGATGGGGTAGCGGGGGCACCGGGGAGCTGTTTTTT. Its protein is CASSPRWGSGGTGELFF.

The V gene is TRBV5-1, the J gene TRBJ1-3, with D possibly being TRBD1 (5 bases). With 3 bases removed from V and 4 bases from J, the gap between germline ends came to 11 bases. Germline assignment: CDR1 SGHRS and CDR2 YFSETQ. This CDR3 region has 14 residues. The CDR3 is CASSSSGIGNTIYF. The DNA of the CDR3 is TGCGCCAGCAGCTCCTCAGGGATCGGAAACACCATATATTTT.

There are a few counts of this clone. CDR3 nucleotides: TGTGCCAGCAGTTTGGAGCCCATAGGAACCCCAGATACGCAGTATTTT. Translating it yields CASSLEPIGTPDTQYF. The rearrangement joins TRBV6-2 or TRBV6-3 to TRBJ2-3; D gene uncertain. Germline assignment: CDR1 MNHEY and CDR2 SVGEGT. This CDR3 region has 16 residues. V lost 4 bases and J 4 bases, leaving 18 bases between the germline ends.

V is TRBV2 and J is TRBJ2-3, with TRBD1 matching over 8 bases. CDR1 is SNHLY and CDR2 is FYNNEI in the germline V gene. The length of the CDR3 is 14 residues. The junction had 4 bases not matched to a gene; V was cut back by 4 bases and J by 4 bases. The CDR3 reads CASSGDRFSDTQYF. CDR3 nucleotides: TGTGCCAGCAGTGGGGACAGGTTCTCAGATACGCAGTATTTT. The full variable domain, in which reference TRBV2 and TRBJ2-3 provide the parts outside the CDR3, is EPEVTQTPSHQVTQMGQEVILRCVPISNHLYFYWYRQILGQKVEFLVSFYNNEISEKSEIFDDQFSVERPDGSNFTLKIRSTKLEDSAMYFCASSGDRFSDTQYFGPGTRLTVL.

This sequence joins TRBV12-3 or TRBV12-4 and TRBJ1-2, with D possibly TRBD1 on 6 matching bases. V was trimmed by 7 bases and J by 1 base, leaving 10 bases between them. The CDR3 has 13 amino acids. The CDR3 region has the DNA TGTGCCAGCAATCCAGGGGATAACTATGGCTACACCTTC. It encodes CASNPGDNYGYTF.